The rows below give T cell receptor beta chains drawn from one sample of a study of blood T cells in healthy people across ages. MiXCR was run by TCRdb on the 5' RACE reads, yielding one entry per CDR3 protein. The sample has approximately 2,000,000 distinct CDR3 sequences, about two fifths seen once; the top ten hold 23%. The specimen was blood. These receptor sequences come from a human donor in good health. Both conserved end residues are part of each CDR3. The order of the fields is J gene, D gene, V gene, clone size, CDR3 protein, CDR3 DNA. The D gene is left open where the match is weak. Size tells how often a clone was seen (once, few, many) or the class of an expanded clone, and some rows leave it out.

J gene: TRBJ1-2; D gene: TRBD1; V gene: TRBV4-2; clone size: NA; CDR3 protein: CASSQDPGGGYTF; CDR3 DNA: TGTGCCAGCAGCCAAGATCCAGGGGGCGGCTACACCTTC
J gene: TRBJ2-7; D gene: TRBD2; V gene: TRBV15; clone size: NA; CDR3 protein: CATSRDTSGDPYEQYF; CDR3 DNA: TGTGCCACCAGCAGAGATACTAGCGGGGACCCCTACGAGCAGTACTTC
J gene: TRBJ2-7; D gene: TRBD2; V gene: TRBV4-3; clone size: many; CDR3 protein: CASSQIAGGSYEQYF; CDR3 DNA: TGCGCCAGCAGCCAAATAGCGGGGGGTTCCTACGAGCAGTACTTC
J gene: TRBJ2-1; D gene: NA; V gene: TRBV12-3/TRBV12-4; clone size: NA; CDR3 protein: CASTLRTGGLNEQFF; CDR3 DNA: TGTGCCAGCACTCTAAGAACCGGGGGCCTCAATGAGCAGTTCTTC
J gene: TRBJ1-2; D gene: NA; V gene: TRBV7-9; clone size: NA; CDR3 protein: CASSLEGSEYGYTF; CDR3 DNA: TGTGCCAGCAGCTTAGAGGGATCGGAGTATGGCTACACCTTC
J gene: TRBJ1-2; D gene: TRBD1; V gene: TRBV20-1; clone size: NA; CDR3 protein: CSARDGTGQYGYTF; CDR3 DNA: TGCAGTGCTAGAGACGGGACAGGGCAATATGGCTACACCTTC
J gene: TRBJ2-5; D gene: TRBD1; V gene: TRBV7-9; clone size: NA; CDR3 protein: CASSPDMDRAETQYF; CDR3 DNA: TGTGCCAGCAGCCCCGATATGGACAGGGCAGAGACCCAGTACTTC
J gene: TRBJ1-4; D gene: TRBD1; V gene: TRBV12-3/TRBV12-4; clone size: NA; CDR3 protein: CASSVTGNKGATNEKLFF; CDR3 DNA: TGTGCCAGCAGTGTGACAGGGAATAAGGGGGCAACTAATGAAAAACTGTTTTTT
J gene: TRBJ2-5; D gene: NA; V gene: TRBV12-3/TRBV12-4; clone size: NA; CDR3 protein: CASSMDQAKTQYF; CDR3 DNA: TGTGCCAGCAGTATGGACCAAGCGAAGACCCAGTACTTC
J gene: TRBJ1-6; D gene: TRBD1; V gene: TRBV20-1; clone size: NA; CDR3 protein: CSARDPITGGDYNSPRHF; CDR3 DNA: TGCAGTGCTAGAGATCCGATTACAGGGGGCGACTATAATTCACCCCGCCACTTT
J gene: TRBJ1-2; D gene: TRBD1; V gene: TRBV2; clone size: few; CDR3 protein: CASDRGDYGYTF; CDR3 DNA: TGTGCCAGTGACAGGGGCGACTATGGCTACACCTTC
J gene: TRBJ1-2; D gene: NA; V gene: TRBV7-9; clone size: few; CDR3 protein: CASRSDRLNNYGYTF; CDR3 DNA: TGTGCCAGCAGATCCGACAGACTAAATAACTATGGCTACACCTTC
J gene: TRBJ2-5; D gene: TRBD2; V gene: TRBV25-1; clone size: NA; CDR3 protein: CASSDGAGEETQYF; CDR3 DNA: TGTGCCAGCAGTGACGGGGCGGGGGAGGAGACCCAGTACTTC
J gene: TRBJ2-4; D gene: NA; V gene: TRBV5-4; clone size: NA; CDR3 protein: CASSLPPLDWLSRETIQYF; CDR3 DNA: TGTGCCAGCAGCCTTCCCCCCCTAGACTGGTTAAGTCGGGAAACCATTCAGTACTTC
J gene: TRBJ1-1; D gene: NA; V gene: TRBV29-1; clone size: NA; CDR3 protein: CSVPGQTNTEAFF; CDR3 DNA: TGCAGCGTTCCCGGACAGACGAACACTGAAGCTTTCTTT
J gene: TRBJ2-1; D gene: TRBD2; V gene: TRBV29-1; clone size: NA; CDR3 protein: CSVDQTSGVNEQFF; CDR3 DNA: TGCAGCGTTGATCAGACTAGCGGGGTAAATGAGCAGTTCTTC
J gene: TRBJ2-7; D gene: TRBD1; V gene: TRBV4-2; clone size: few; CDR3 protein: CASSQEPTGAYEQYF; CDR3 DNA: TGTGCCAGCAGCCAAGAGCCGACAGGGGCCTACGAGCAGTACTTC
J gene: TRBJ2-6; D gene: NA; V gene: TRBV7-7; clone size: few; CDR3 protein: CAIPWVAADSGANVLTF; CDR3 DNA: TGTGCCATCCCGTGGGTAGCGGCGGACTCTGGGGCCAACGTCCTGACTTTC
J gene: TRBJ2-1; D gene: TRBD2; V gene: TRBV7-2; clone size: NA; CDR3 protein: CASRPHYSGGEYEQFF; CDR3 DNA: TGTGCCAGCAGACCTCACTATAGCGGGGGGGAATATGAGCAGTTCTTC
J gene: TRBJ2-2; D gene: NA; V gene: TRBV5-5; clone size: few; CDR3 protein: CASSLAQTGNTGELFF; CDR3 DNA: TGTGCCAGCAGCTTGGCGCAGACAGGGAACACCGGGGAGCTGTTTTTT
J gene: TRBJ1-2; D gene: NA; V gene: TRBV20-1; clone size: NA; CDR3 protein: CSAKKGAASGYTF; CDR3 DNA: TGCAGTGCCAAGAAAGGGGCGGCGAGCGGCTACACCTTC